Here is one T cell receptor beta chain with its context. This clonotype appeared a single time. Its antigen specificity is not known. The sample holds no much larger clone one base away, and base qualities are not on file. One read is thin evidence. Profiling of TCR beta VDJ combinations and CDR3 sequences used genomic DNA as the template. An Illumina HiSeq 2000 was the platform used for TCR repertoire sequencing. The original methods were these. TRBV/TRBJ rearrangement plots, CDR3 size and DJ length profiles, and Simpson's diversity index were used to evaluate the repertoires. The most abundant DNA sequence in the deep sequencing data was taken as the immunodominant clone. CDR3 amino acid sequences were checked for sharing between subjects and were compared against published repertoires and the VDJdb database. TCRdb ran its own pipeline on the public reads, namely fastp trimming at Q25 and MiXCR clone calling, and kept in-frame beta chains. Identical CDR3 protein sequences are pooled into one entry, listed with their most common genes and DNA. The V and J calls come from TCRdb's annotation, not from the publication. Within this sample are about 80,000 distinct CDR3 sequences, with approximately 46% of them counted one time only. The leading ten clones occupy 66% of the sample.

In this study, sorted CD4+ and CD8+ T cells from the blood of healthy subjects and of severe aplastic anemia patients had their TCR repertoires deep-sequenced. Ficoll-Paque density gradient centrifugation was used to isolate peripheral blood mononuclear cells. Before DNA extraction, CD4+ and CD8+ T cells were sorted by FACS or by magnetic beads. These data come from a study of CD8+CD57+ T cells in acquired aplastic anemia listed by TCRdb under 2018. With regard to the full study: On average, sorted CD4+ and CD8+ cells yielded around 3.1 ug of extracted DNA, with a range of roughly 0.19 to 27.4 ug. For healthy donor samples, the average read count was about 9.8 million for CD4+ cells and approximately 11 million for CD8+ cells.

General findings and caveats noted by the study authors: Some 27 CD8+ CDR3 sequences were found in both patients and controls but appeared to be highly expressed in patients and within the immunodominant clones of the patients. Patients and healthy controls showed no significant difference in CD8+ Simpson's diversity (P=0.060).

Sequences MNHEY (CDR1) and SMNVEV (CDR2) are obtained from the germline V gene (reference sequence). V sheds 3 bases and J sheds 3 bases, leaving 14 bases between their ends. The CDR3 measures 16 amino acids from cysteine to phenylalanine. The DNA shown is the 48-base CDR3, in frame from base 1. The source material was sorted CD4+, CD8+, or CD8+CD57+ T cells (not recorded which) from PBMCs. Rearrangement joined TRBV27 to TRBJ2-2; matching of 6 bases hints at TRBD2 as the D gene. The TCR sequence derives from a human donor in good health, serving as a control. The CDR3 region has the sequence CASSLGTGGDTGELFF. The DNA is TGTGCCAGCAGTTTGGGTACCGGCGGGGACACCGGGGAGCTGTTTTTT.